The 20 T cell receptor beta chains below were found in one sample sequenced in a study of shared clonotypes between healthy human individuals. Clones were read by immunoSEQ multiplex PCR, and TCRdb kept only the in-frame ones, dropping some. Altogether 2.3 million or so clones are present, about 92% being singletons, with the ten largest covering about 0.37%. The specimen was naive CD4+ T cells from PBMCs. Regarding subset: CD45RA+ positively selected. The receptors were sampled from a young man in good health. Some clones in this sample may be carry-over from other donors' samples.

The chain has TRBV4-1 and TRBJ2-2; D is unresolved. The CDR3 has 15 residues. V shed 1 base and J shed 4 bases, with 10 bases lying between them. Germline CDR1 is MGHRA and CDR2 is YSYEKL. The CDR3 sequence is CASSQANLPTGELFF. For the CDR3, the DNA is TGCGCCAGCAGCCAAGCGAACCTCCCCACCGGGGAGCTGTTTTTT.

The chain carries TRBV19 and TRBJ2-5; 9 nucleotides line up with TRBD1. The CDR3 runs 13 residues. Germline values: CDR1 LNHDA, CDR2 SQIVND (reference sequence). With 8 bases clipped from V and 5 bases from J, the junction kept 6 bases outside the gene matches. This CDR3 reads CASSDRGRETQYF. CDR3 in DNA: TGTGCCAGTTCGGACAGGGGAAGGGAGACCCAGTACTTC.

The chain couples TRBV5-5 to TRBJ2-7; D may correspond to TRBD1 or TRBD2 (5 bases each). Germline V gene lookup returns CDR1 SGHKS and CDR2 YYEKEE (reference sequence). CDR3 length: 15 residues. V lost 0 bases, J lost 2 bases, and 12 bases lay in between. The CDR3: CASSLGDGPPYEQYF. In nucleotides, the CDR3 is TGTGCCAGCAGCTTGGGGGACGGCCCACCCTACGAGCAGTACTTC.

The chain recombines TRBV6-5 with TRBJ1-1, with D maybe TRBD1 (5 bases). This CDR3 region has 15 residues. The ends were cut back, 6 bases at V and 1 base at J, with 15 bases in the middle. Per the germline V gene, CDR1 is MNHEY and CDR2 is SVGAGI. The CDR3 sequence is CASRADGGRNTEAFF. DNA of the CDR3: TGTGCCAGCAGGGCCGACGGGGGGAGGAACACTGAAGCTTTCTTT.

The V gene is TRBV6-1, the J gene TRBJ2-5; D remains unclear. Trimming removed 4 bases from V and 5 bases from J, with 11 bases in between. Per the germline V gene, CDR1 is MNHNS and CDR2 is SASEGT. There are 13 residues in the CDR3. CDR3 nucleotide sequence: TGTGCCAGCAGTGCCCTACTCAGGGAGACCCAGTACTTC. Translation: CASSALLRETQYF.

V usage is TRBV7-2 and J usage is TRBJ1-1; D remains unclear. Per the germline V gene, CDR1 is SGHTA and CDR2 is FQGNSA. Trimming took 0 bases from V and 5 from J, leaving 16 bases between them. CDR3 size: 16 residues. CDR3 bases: TGTGCCAGCAGCTTAGCTCCCCTCGGGGTTAGGACTGAAGCTTTCTTT. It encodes CASSLAPLGVRTEAFF.

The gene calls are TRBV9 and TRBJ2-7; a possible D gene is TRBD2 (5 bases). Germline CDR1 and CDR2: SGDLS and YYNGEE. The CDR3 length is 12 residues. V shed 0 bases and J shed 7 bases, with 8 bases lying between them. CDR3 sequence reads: CASSVGAGEQYF. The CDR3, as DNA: TGTGCCAGCAGCGTAGGGGCGGGTGAGCAGTACTTC.

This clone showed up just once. The CDR3 DNA is TGCAGCGTTTTGGAGGGTAGTGAAAAACTGTTTTTT. The encoded protein is CSVLEGSEKLFF. V is TRBV29-1 and J is TRBJ1-4; D gene uncertain. The CDR3 covers 12 residues. Germline values: CDR1 SQVTM, CDR2 ANQGSEA. V was clipped by 5 bases and J by 7 bases, with 11 bases between them.

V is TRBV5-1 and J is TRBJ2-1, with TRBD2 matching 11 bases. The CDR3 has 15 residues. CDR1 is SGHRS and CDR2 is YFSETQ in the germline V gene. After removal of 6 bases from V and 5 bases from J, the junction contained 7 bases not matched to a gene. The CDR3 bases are TGCGCCAGCAATCCTTTAGCGGGAGGGGACAATGAGCAGTTCTTC. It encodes CASNPLAGGDNEQFF. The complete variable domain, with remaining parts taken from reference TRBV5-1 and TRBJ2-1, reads KAGVTQTPRYLIKTRGQQVTLSCSPISGHRSVSWYQQTPGQGLQFLFEYFSETQRNKGNFPGRFSGRQFSNSRSEMNVSTLELGDSALYLCASNPLAGGDNEQFFGPGTRLTVL.

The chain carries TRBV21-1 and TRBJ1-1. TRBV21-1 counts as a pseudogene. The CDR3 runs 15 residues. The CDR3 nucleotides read TGTGCCAGCAGCTCCCGAGGACCCGGGCACACTGAAGCTTTCTTT. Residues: CASSSRGPGHTEAFF.

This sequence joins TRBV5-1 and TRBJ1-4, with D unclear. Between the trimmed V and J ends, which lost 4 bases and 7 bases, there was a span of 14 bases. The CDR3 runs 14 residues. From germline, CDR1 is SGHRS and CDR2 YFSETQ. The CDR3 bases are TGCGCCAGCAGCGGCGGTGATTCGGGTGAAAAACTGTTTTTT. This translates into CASSGGDSGEKLFF. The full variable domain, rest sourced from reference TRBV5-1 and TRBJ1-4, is KAGVTQTPRYLIKTRGQQVTLSCSPISGHRSVSWYQQTPGQGLQFLFEYFSETQRNKGNFPGRFSGRQFSNSRSEMNVSTLELGDSALYLCASSGGDSGEKLFFGSGTQLSVL.

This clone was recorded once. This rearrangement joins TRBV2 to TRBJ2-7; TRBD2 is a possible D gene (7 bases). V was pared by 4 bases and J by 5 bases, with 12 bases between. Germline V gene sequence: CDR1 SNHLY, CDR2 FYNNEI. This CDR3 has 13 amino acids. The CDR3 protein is CASSVGEGDEQYF. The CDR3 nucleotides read TGTGCCAGCAGTGTGGGGGAGGGGGACGAGCAGTACTTC.

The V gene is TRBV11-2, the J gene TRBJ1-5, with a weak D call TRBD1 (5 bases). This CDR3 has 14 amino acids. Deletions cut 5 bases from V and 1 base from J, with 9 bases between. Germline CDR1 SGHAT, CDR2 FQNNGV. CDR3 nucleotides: TGTGCCAGCAGCAACCAGGGAAGCAATCAGCCCCAGCATTTT. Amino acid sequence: CASSNQGSNQPQHF.

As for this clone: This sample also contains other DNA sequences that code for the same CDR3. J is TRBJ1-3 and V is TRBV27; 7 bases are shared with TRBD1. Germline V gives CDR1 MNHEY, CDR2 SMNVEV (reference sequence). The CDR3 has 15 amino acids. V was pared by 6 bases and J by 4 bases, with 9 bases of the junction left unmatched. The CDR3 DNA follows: TGTGCCAGCAGGGCAGGGGGGTATTCGGGAAACACCATATATTTT. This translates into CASRAGGYSGNTIYF.

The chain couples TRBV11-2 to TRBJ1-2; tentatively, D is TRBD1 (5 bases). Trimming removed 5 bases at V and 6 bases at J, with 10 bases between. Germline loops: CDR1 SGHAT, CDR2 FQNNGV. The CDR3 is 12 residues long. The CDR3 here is CASSQGGDGYTF. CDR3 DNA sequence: TGTGCCAGCAGCCAAGGAGGGGATGGCTACACCTTC.

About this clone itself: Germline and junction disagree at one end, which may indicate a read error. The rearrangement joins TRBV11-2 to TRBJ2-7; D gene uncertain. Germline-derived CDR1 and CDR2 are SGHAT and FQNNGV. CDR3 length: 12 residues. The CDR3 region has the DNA TGTGCCAGCAGCGAATCGGTTGTCCGATTGCACTTC. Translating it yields CASSESVVRLHF.

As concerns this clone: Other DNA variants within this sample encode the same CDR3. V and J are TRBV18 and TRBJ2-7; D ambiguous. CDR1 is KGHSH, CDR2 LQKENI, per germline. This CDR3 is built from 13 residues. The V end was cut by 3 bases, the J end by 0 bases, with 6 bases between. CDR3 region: CASSPPSSYEQYF. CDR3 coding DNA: TGTGCCAGCTCACCTCCCAGCTCCTACGAGCAGTACTTC. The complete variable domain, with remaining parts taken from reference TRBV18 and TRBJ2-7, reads NAGVMQNPRHLVRRRGQEARLRCSPMKGHSHVYWYRQLPEEGLKFMVYLQKENIIDESGMPKERFSAEFPKEGPSILRIQQVVRGDSAAYFCASSPPSSYEQYFGPGTRLTVT.

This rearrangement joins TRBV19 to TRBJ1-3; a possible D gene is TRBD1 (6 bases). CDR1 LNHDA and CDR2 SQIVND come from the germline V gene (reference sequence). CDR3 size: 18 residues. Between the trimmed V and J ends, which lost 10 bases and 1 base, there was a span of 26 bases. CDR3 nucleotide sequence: TGTGCCACTTCTGAGAGGGGGGCGCGGATCAATTCTGGAAACACCATATATTTT. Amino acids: CATSERGARINSGNTIYF.

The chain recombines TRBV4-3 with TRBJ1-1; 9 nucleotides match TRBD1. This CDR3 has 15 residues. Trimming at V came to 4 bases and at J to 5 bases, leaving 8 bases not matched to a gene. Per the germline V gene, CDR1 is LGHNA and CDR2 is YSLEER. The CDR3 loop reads CASSPHRGRETEAFF. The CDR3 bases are TGCGCCAGCAGCCCGCACAGGGGGCGCGAAACTGAAGCTTTCTTT.

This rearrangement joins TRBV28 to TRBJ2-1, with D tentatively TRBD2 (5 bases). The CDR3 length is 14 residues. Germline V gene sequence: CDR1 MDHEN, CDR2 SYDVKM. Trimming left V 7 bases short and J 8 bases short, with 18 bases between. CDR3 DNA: TGTGCCAGCAATAGGCGGGTCCCCCCCTATGAGCAGTTCTTC. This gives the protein CASNRRVPPYEQFF.